These T cell receptor beta chains were read from a single sample in a study of OX40 agonist ivuxolimab in advanced cancers. Repertoires were generated with immunoSEQ multiplex PCR, while TCRdb's copy carries only in-frame clones and drops some. This table has about 22,000 clones, just under 85% appearing once. This sample comprised CD4+ or CD8+ T cells sorted from blood, obtained in a trial of the OX40 agonist ivuxolimab. All receptors come from an adult with an advanced solid tumor such as melanoma, head and neck, liver or kidney cancer. The CDR3 runs from the conserved cysteine through the conserved F or W. D genes are given only for firm matches. Not all rows give a size; the values are once, few, many and, for expanded clones, a class.

D: .
J: TRBJ1-1
V: TRBV6-5
size: .
DNA: TGTGCCAGCAGTTGGACGGGGGAGAACACTGAAGCTTTCTTT
CDR3: CASSWTGENTEAFF

D: .
J: TRBJ1-5
V: TRBV2
size: .
DNA: TGTGCCAGCAGTGAAGACGGGAATCAGCCCCAGCATTTT
CDR3: CASSEDGNQPQHF

D: TRBD2
J: TRBJ2-1
V: TRBV27
size: .
DNA: TGTGCCAGCAGTTTAGGGACTAGCGGGGACTACAATGAGCAGTTCTTC
CDR3: CASSLGTSGDYNEQFF

D: TRBD1
J: TRBJ2-3
V: TRBV11-2
size: .
DNA: TGTGCCAGCGCGACAGGGGGCGGAACAGATACGCAGTATTTT
CDR3: CASATGGGTDTQYF

D: TRBD1
J: TRBJ1-6
V: TRBV6-5
size: once
DNA: TGTGCCAGCAGTTTCCGGGACAGCGTCAACGGTTCACCCCTCCACTTT
CDR3: CASSFRDSVNGSPLHF

D: .
J: TRBJ1-1
V: TRBV7-9
size: .
DNA: TGTGCCAGCAGCCCAGGTCGGGGGGAGAACACTGAAGCTTTCTTT
CDR3: CASSPGRGENTEAFF

D: TRBD1
J: TRBJ1-1
V: TRBV28
size: .
DNA: TGTGCCAGCAGTAAAGACAGGGTTAAAGCTTTCTTT
CDR3: CASSKDRVKAFF

D: .
J: TRBJ2-1
V: TRBV13
size: .
DNA: TGTGCCAGCAGCCGACCGCTAGCCTACAATGAGCAGTTCTTC
CDR3: CASSRPLAYNEQFF

D: TRBD2
J: TRBJ2-5
V: TRBV13
size: .
DNA: TGTGCCAGCAGCTTAGGTCGGGAGGGCCGGGAGGAGACCCAGTACTTC
CDR3: CASSLGREGREETQYF

D: .
J: TRBJ1-1
V: TRBV5-4
size: .
DNA: TGTGCCAGCAGCTGGCTGACAGCGAACACTGAAGCTTTCTTT
CDR3: CASSWLTANTEAFF

D: .
J: TRBJ2-7
V: TRBV27
size: .
DNA: TGTGCCAGCAGTTTAGTGGCAGCGACCTACGAGCAGTACTTC
CDR3: CASSLVAATYEQYF

D: TRBD1
J: TRBJ2-3
V: TRBV11-3
size: .
DNA: TGTGCCAGCAGCTTGGACCTGGGACAGGGGTCAGATACGCAGTATTTT
CDR3: CASSLDLGQGSDTQYF

D: .
J: TRBJ2-1
V: TRBV9
size: few
DNA: TGTGCCAGCAGCCCCCGTGCGGAGGTCTACAATGAGCAGTTCTTC
CDR3: CASSPRAEVYNEQFF

D: .
J: TRBJ1-1
V: TRBV10-1
size: .
DNA: TGCGCCAGCAGTGATGGGGGGGGGTCGAACACTGAAGCTTTCTTT
CDR3: CASSDGGGSNTEAFF

D: TRBD2
J: TRBJ2-3
V: TRBV2
size: .
DNA: TGTGCCAGCAGTGACGCGGGACTAGCGGGAGGGTCTGAAGATACGCAGTATTTT
CDR3: CASSDAGLAGGSEDTQYF

D: .
J: TRBJ1-5
V: TRBV1
size: .
DNA: TGCACCAGCAGCCAAGTCCGGGACAGGGGCCTGTGGAGCAATCAGCCCCAGCATTTT
CDR3: CTSSQVRDRGLWSNQPQHF

D: TRBD1
J: TRBJ2-1
V: TRBV4-1
size: medium-sized
DNA: TGCGCCAGCGGTGCCATGGGACAGGGGGAGGCCTACAATGAGCAGTTCTTC
CDR3: CASGAMGQGEAYNEQFF

D: TRBD1
J: TRBJ1-5
V: TRBV9
size: .
DNA: TGTGCCAGCAGCGTAGCGGGGACAGGGGACCAGCCCCAGCATTTT
CDR3: CASSVAGTGDQPQHF

D: .
J: TRBJ2-2
V: TRBV9
size: .
DNA: TGTGCCAGCAGCGAGGTCTCCGGGACCGGGGAGCTGTTTTTT
CDR3: CASSEVSGTGELFF

D: .
J: TRBJ2-2
V: TRBV19
size: .
DNA: TGTGCCAGTAGTATAAGCGGTTTTAGCACCGGGGAGCTGTTTTTT
CDR3: CASSISGFSTGELFF

D: .
J: TRBJ2-1
V: TRBV7-9
size: few
DNA: TGTGCCAGCAGCTTGGGGTGGACGGGCGCGGATGAGCAGTTCTTC
CDR3: CASSLGWTGADEQFF

D: .
J: TRBJ1-1
V: TRBV2
size: few
DNA: TGTGCCAGCAGTGAAGCCTACTATGAAGCTTTCTTT
CDR3: CASSEAYYEAFF

D: .
J: TRBJ2-1
V: TRBV5-1
size: .
DNA: TGCGCCAGTCGGAAAGAGTACAATGAGCAGTTCTTC
CDR3: CASRKEYNEQFF

D: .
J: TRBJ2-7
V: TRBV6-5
size: .
DNA: TGTGCCAGCAGTTACTCCCCGGGCTCCTACGAGCAGTACTTC
CDR3: CASSYSPGSYEQYF

D: TRBD2
J: TRBJ2-3
V: TRBV10-3
size: .
DNA: TGTGCCATCAGTGAGTCGATACTAGCGGGGGGCACAGATACGCAGTATTTT
CDR3: CAISESILAGGTDTQYF